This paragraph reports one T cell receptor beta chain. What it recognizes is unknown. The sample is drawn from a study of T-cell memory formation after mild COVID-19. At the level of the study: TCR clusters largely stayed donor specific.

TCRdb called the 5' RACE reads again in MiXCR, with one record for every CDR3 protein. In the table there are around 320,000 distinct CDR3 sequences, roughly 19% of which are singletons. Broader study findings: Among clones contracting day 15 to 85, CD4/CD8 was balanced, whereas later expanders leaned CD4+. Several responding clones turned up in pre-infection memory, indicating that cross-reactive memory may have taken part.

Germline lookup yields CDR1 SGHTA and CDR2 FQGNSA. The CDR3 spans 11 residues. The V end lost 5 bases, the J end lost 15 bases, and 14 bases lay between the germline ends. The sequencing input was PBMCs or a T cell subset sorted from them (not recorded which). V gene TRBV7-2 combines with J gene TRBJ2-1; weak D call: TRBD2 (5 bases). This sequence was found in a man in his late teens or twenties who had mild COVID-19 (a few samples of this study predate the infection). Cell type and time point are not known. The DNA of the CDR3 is TGTGCCAGCAGCCCCGGGGAGAGTCGGTTCTTC. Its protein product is CASSPGESRFF.